The 19 T cell receptor beta chains below come from one sample, sequenced in a study of T cell responses to AZD1222 COVID-19 vaccine. Data came from immunoSEQ multiplex PCR; TCRdb stores just in-frame clones and leaves some out. Among some 80,000 clones listed, 75% to 95% were seen once. This specimen consisted of peripheral blood, obtained 28 days after the second AZD1222 dose. The receptors originated from an adult who received the AZD1222 COVID-19 vaccine.

The V call is TRBV2, the J call TRBJ1-6; the D is unclear. V lost 3 bases, J lost 5 bases, and 11 bases lay in between. CDR1 is SNHLY and CDR2 is FYNNEI in the germline V gene. The CDR3 runs 15 residues. The CDR3 sequence is CASSDWASNNSPLHF. CDR3 coding DNA: TGTGCCAGCAGTGACTGGGCCAGCAATAATTCACCCCTCCACTTT. Based on the CDR3 plus reference TRBV2 and TRBJ1-6, the full variable domain is EPEVTQTPSHQVTQMGQEVILRCVPISNHLYFYWYRQILGQKVEFLVSFYNNEISEKSEIFDDQFSVERPDGSNFTLKIRSTKLEDSAMYFCASSDWASNNSPLHFGNGTRLTVT.

The chain uses TRBV2 and TRBJ1-1, with D unclear. In germline, CDR1 is SNHLY, CDR2 FYNNEI. The CDR3 runs to 13 residues. V lost 1 base, J lost 5 bases, and 8 bases lay in between. The CDR3 reads CASSEERETEAFF. CDR3 in DNA: TGTGCCAGCAGTGAAGAAAGGGAGACTGAAGCTTTCTTT.

V is TRBV2 and J is TRBJ1-1; 7 bases line up with TRBD1. The CDR3 totals 15 residues. Germline CDR1 SNHLY, CDR2 FYNNEI. V lost 5 bases and J lost 6; bases outside the gene matches: 12. The chain's CDR3 is CASSSPTGARAEAFF. In DNA form, the CDR3 reads TGTGCCAGCAGTAGTCCTACAGGGGCTAGAGCTGAAGCTTTCTTT.

This clone appeared a few times. The V gene is TRBV11-2, the J gene TRBJ1-1; D remains ambiguous. The CDR3 covers 16 residues. Germline V gene data show CDR1 as SGHAT and CDR2 as FQNNGV. The germline V and J ends were trimmed by 2 bases and 7 bases, with 20 bases remaining between them. For the CDR3, the DNA is TGTGCCAGCAGCTTATCCAGCGGGAGCAGGACCTTTGAAGCTTTCTTT. The encoded protein is CASSLSSGSRTFEAFF.

This chain joins TRBV9 and TRBJ2-1; TRBD1 aligns across 9 bases. The CDR3 covers 18 residues. V lost 0 bases, J lost 2 bases, and 9 bases stayed unmatched. Per the germline V gene, CDR1 is SGDLS and CDR2 is YYNGEE. The CDR3 loop is CASSVEGQGFEAYNEQFF. The CDR3, as DNA: TGTGCCAGCAGCGTAGAGGGACAGGGTTTCGAGGCCTACAATGAGCAGTTCTTC.

The chain recombines TRBV6-5 with TRBJ1-1; D call uncertain. Germline V gene data show CDR1 as MNHEY and CDR2 as SVGAGI. Between the trimmed V and J ends, which lost 2 bases and 4 bases, there was a span of 5 bases. The CDR3 consists of 12 residues. CDR3: CASSYLFTEAFF. The CDR3 DNA follows: TGTGCCAGCAGTTACCTTTTCACTGAAGCTTTCTTT.

This sequence joins TRBV28 and TRBJ1-4; no firm D call. The CDR3 has 13 amino acids. Germline assignment: CDR1 MDHEN and CDR2 SYDVKM. V lost 2 bases and J lost 8, with 9 bases in between. CDR3 in DNA: TGTGCCAGCAGTTTAAGGCAGCTAGAAAAACTGTTTTTT. This codes for CASSLRQLEKLFF.

The chain recombines TRBV11-2 with TRBJ2-1, with a weak D call TRBD2 (5 bases). CDR1 is SGHAT and CDR2 is FQNNGV in the germline V gene. Trimming stripped 4 bases from V and 6 bases from J, with 16 bases between. The CDR3 sequence is 15 residues long. CDR3 amino acids: CASSSGTGGFNEQFF. The CDR3 DNA reads TGTGCCAGCAGCTCTGGTACGGGCGGGTTCAATGAGCAGTTCTTC. The whole variable domain, remainder taken from reference TRBV11-2 and TRBJ2-1, is EAGVAQSPRYKIIEKRQSVAFWCNPISGHATLYWYQQILGQGPKLLIQFQNNGVVDDSQLPKDRFSAERLKGVDSTLKIQPAKLEDSAVYLCASSSGTGGFNEQFFGPGTRLTVL.

The genes are TRBV6-5 and TRBJ2-5; D might be TRBD2 (7 bases). V was clipped by 1 base and J by 4 bases, with 13 bases between them. Germline CDR1 is MNHEY and CDR2 is SVGAGI. The CDR3 totals 15 residues. DNA of the CDR3: TGTGCCAGCAGTTACTGGGGGAGGGGGGTAGAGACCCAGTACTTC. Its translation: CASSYWGRGVETQYF.

This clone was counted a few times. The chain links TRBV14 to TRBJ1-2, with D unclear. Per germline, CDR1 SGHDN and CDR2 FVKESK. Trimming took 6 bases from V and 8 from J, leaving 10 bases between them. The length of the CDR3 is 11 residues. The CDR3 sequence is CASRGSGGYTF. CDR3 DNA: TGTGCCAGCAGGGGCTCGGGCGGCTACACCTTC.

The V call is TRBV6-6, the J call TRBJ2-3, with no clear D. CDR3 length: 12 amino acids. V lost 6 bases, J lost 4 bases, and 8 bases lay in between. The germline V gene has CDR1 MNHNY and CDR2 SVGAGI (reference sequence). The CDR3 sequence is CASSLKPDTQYF. DNA of the CDR3: TGTGCCAGCAGCCTTAAACCAGATACGCAGTATTTT.

V is TRBV6-1 and J is TRBJ1-1; unclear D gene. This CDR3 contains 14 residues. Between the trimmed V and J ends, which lost 4 bases and 1 base, there was a span of 10 bases. Germline V lookup: CDR1 MNHNS, CDR2 SASEGT. This chain's CDR3 is CASSGAEGNTEAFF. The CDR3 DNA sequence: TGTGCCAGCAGTGGAGCGGAGGGGAACACTGAAGCTTTCTTT.

The rearrangement uses TRBV13 and TRBJ1-6, with D unresolved. Trimming removed 3 bases at V and 0 bases at J, with 3 bases between. Per germline, CDR1 PRHDT and CDR2 FYEKMQ (reference sequence). The CDR3 runs 14 residues. Written as DNA, the CDR3 is TGTGCCAGCAGCTTTTTCTCCTATAATTCACCCCTCCACTTT. Translating gives CASSFFSYNSPLHF. The full variable domain, in which reference TRBV13 and TRBJ1-6 provide the parts outside the CDR3, is AAGVIQSPRHLIKEKRETATLKCYPIPRHDTVYWYQQGPGQDPQFLISFYEKMQSDKGSIPDRFSAQQFSDYHSELNMSSLELGDSALYFCASSFFSYNSPLHFGNGTRLTVT.

The chain couples TRBV5-5 to TRBJ2-1; TRBD2 aligns across 8 bases. The CDR3 has 15 amino acids. The germline gives CDR1 SGHKS, CDR2 YYEKEE (reference sequence). V shed 0 bases, J shed 7 bases, and the junction held 6 bases outside the gene matches. This CDR3 reads CASSLAGVAGNEQFF. The DNA of the CDR3 is TGTGCCAGCAGCTTGGCCGGGGTAGCGGGGAATGAGCAGTTCTTC.

The CDR3, as DNA: TGTGCCAGCAGTTTCGAAGCAGGACAGGGGACCAATGAGCAGTTCTTC. Residues: CASSFEAGQGTNEQFF. The chain joins TRBV27 to TRBJ2-1; 9 positions agree with TRBD1. V lost 3 bases, J lost 6 bases, and 9 bases stayed unmatched. There are 16 residues in the CDR3. The germline gives CDR1 MNHEY, CDR2 SMNVEV (reference sequence).

The chain links TRBV9 to TRBJ1-1; D not certain. Trimming took off 0 bases at V and 0 bases at J, with 12 bases between the two ends. Germline V gene lookup returns CDR1 SGDLS and CDR2 YYNGEE. The CDR3 totals 16 residues. Written as DNA, the CDR3 is TGTGCCAGCAGCGTAGACCCGGCCCTCATGAACACTGAAGCTTTCTTT. It yields the protein CASSVDPALMNTEAFF.

V usage is TRBV11-2 and J usage is TRBJ1-1, with TRBD1 as a possible D gene (5 bases). Trimming pared 3 bases from V and 5 bases from J, leaving 13 bases between. The CDR3 has 14 residues. Per the germline V gene, CDR1 is SGHAT and CDR2 is FQNNGV. CDR3 in DNA: TGTGCCAGCAGCTTTGAAGGGACGAGGACTGAAGCTTTCTTT. Translating it yields CASSFEGTRTEAFF.

The rearrangement joins TRBV7-3 to TRBJ2-3; TRBD2 matches at 8 bases. The germline CDR1 and CDR2 sequences are SGHTA and FQGTGA. V shed 7 bases, J shed 3 bases, and the junction held 9 bases outside the gene matches. This CDR3 spans 15 amino acids. This CDR3 is CASTLAGGRTDTQYF. The DNA for the CDR3 is TGTGCCAGCACCCTCGCGGGGGGACGGACAGATACGCAGTATTTT.

The chain uses TRBV19 and TRBJ2-1, with 7 bases aligning to TRBD2. V lost 4 bases and J lost 8; bases outside the gene matches: 2. The CDR3 consists of 12 residues. Germline V CDR1 and CDR2: LNHDA, SQIVND (reference sequence). The CDR3 nucleotides read TGTGCCAGTAGTAGGGGGAGGGATGAGCAGTTCTTC. It specifies CASSRGRDEQFF.